What follows are 13 T cell receptor beta chains derived from one specimen sequenced in a study of blood T cell repertoires in COVID-19 (dated by TCRdb to about 2020). The library was produced with the immunoSEQ multiplex PCR assay. The clones in this table, taken by TCRdb from immuneACCESS, are in-frame only. Not every clone is retained; where verified, under half of the shortfall comes from an unresolved V gene, and the cause of the rest is unknown. The sample table shows some 160,000 clones, and around nine tenths are seen once. The top ten clones comprise roughly 2% of the sample. Sequencing was performed on peripheral blood. The receptor source for this set is a man aged 45-65 years who had recovered from COVID-19.

The chain joins TRBV28 to TRBJ2-7; TRBD2 is a possible D gene (6 bases). The CDR3 totals 16 residues. Trimming took off 10 bases at V and 0 bases at J, with 22 bases between the two ends. The V gene's germline CDR1 is MDHEN and CDR2 SYDVKM. CDR3 coding DNA: TGTGCCACTACGAAACCTCGGGGGTTAGTCTCCTACGAGCAGTACTTC. It yields the protein CATTKPRGLVSYEQYF.

The rearrangement links TRBV18 to TRBJ2-6, with 11 bases matching TRBD1. Germline loops: CDR1 KGHSH, CDR2 LQKENI. The CDR3 extends over 18 amino acids. Trimming took 0 bases from V and 2 from J; bases not matched to a gene: 3. The CDR3 reads CASSPPPGQGAGANVLTF. CDR3 nucleotide sequence: TGTGCCAGCTCACCACCTCCGGGACAGGGGGCTGGGGCCAACGTCCTGACTTTC.

The chain combines TRBV7-6 with TRBJ2-5, with TRBD2 identical over 7 bases. The CDR3 is 15 amino acids. CDR1 is SGHVS, CDR2 FNYEAQ, per germline. The V gene end was trimmed by 4 bases and the J gene end by 5 bases; junction bases not matched to a gene: 10. The chain's CDR3 is CASSSLIGRGETQYF. The CDR3, as DNA: TGTGCCAGCAGCTCACTGATAGGGCGGGGGGAGACCCAGTACTTC.

The V and J genes are TRBV5-5 and TRBJ1-2; D unresolved. The ends were cut back, 2 bases at V and 8 bases at J, with 13 bases in the middle. This CDR3 is 13 amino acids long. Germline V gives CDR1 SGHKS, CDR2 YYEKEE (reference sequence). The CDR3 is CASSLSTADGYTF. The DNA for the CDR3 is TGTGCCAGCAGCTTATCTACAGCGGACGGCTACACCTTC.

The chain recombines TRBV11-2 with TRBJ2-7, with D possibly matching TRBD1 (6 bases). This CDR3 region has 15 residues. Trimming left V 4 bases short and J 0 bases short, with 13 bases between. Germline V gene sequence: CDR1 SGHAT, CDR2 FQNNGV. The CDR3 reads CASSSLNRVSYEQYF. CDR3 nucleotide sequence: TGTGCCAGCAGCTCCCTTAACAGGGTCTCCTACGAGCAGTACTTC.

This clone was picked up one time. The J gene is TRBJ2-5, the V gene TRBV7-2; D may be TRBD1 (5 bases). Germline values: CDR1 SGHTA, CDR2 FQGNSA. The ends were cut back, 4 bases at V and 4 bases at J, with 13 bases in the middle. The CDR3 has 14 residues. CDR3 protein: CASSYQGGAETQYF. CDR3 bases: TGTGCCAGCAGCTACCAGGGTGGGGCAGAGACCCAGTACTTC.

V usage is TRBV28 and J usage is TRBJ1-3; D may be TRBD1 (6 bases). V lost 5 bases, J lost 3 bases, and 8 bases lay in between. Per the germline V gene, CDR1 is MDHEN and CDR2 is SYDVKM. The CDR3 is 13 residues long. The CDR3 spells CASSEGVGNTIYF. Written as DNA, the CDR3 is TGTGCCAGCAGTGAGGGGGTTGGAAACACCATATATTTT.

V is TRBV5-6 and J is TRBJ2-7; TRBD1 agrees at 12 bases. Germline V lookup: CDR1 SGHDT, CDR2 YYEEEE. The CDR3 runs to 15 residues. V shed 5 bases and J 3 bases; nucleotides not matched to a gene: 6. The CDR3 DNA sequence: TGTGCCAGCAGAAAAGGGACAGGGGGCTTCTACGAGCAGTACTTC. This translates into CASRKGTGGFYEQYF.

The genes are TRBV2 and TRBJ2-7, with a weak D call TRBD2 (5 bases). The length of the CDR3 is 16 residues. CDR1 is SNHLY, CDR2 FYNNEI, per germline. Trimming took off 1 base at V and 6 bases at J, with 19 bases between the two ends. Written as DNA, the CDR3 is TGTGCCAGCAGTGAAGGCGGGCGGCGCCCTATCACCGAGCAGTACTTC. It yields the protein CASSEGGRRPITEQYF.

V gene TRBV6-2 or TRBV6-3 combines with J gene TRBJ2-7; no reliable D call. V gave up 0 bases and J gave up 3 bases, with 12 bases separating them. CDR3 length: 15 residues. Germline V gene sequence: CDR1 MNHEY, CDR2 SVGEGT. CDR3 sequence reads: CASSYSSRYLYEQYF. The CDR3 DNA follows: TGTGCCAGCAGTTACTCGAGCCGTTACCTCTACGAGCAGTACTTC.

This clone was picked up one time. The J gene is TRBJ1-3, the V gene TRBV11-2, with 7 positions matching TRBD1. Losses at the gene ends were 5 bases for V and 8 bases for J; bases not matched to a gene: 12. This CDR3 region has 15 residues. CDR1 is SGHAT and CDR2 is FQNNGV in the germline V gene. The CDR3 here is CASSPPDRVVHTIYF. The DNA for the CDR3 is TGTGCCAGCAGCCCACCCGACAGGGTTGTACACACCATATATTTT. Combining the CDR3 with reference TRBV11-2 and TRBJ1-3 gives the whole variable domain EAGVAQSPRYKIIEKRQSVAFWCNPISGHATLYWYQQILGQGPKLLIQFQNNGVVDDSQLPKDRFSAERLKGVDSTLKIQPAKLEDSAVYLCASSPPDRVVHTIYFGEGSWLTVV.

The chain employs TRBV6-2 or TRBV6-3 and TRBJ2-1; tentatively, D is TRBD1 (6 bases). The V gene's germline CDR1 is MNHEY and CDR2 SVGEGT. The CDR3 runs 17 residues. With 0 bases removed from V and 2 bases from J, the gap between germline ends came to 14 bases. Here the CDR3 reads CASSYSRQTGTYNEQFF. The CDR3 region has the DNA TGTGCCAGCAGTTACTCACGTCAGACAGGTACCTACAATGAGCAGTTCTTC.

The chain is built from TRBV5-1 and TRBJ2-3, with 8 bases lining up with TRBD1. Germline values: CDR1 SGHRS, CDR2 YFSETQ. The CDR3 contains 15 residues. Trimming at V came to 4 bases and at J to 1 base, leaving 5 bases not matched to a gene. The CDR3 spells CASSRQGTGTDTQYF. The CDR3 DNA reads TGCGCCAGCAGCCGACAGGGGACGGGCACAGATACGCAGTATTTT.